This T cell receptor beta chain was profiled in a study of T cells in pancreatic ductal adenocarcinoma (dated 2017 in TCRdb). Broadly, across the study: Surgically resected pancreatic ductal adenocarcinoma specimens were analyzed for the quantity, spatial distribution, and characteristics of both suppressive cells and tumor-infiltrating CD8+ T cells, an effort aimed at clarifying the adaptive T-cell response occurring naturally.

What the study reported, not specific to this receptor: Since most people with pancreatic cancer show up with disease that cannot be operated on, the resected cohort was biased toward the minority who had early-stage disease. Because tumors are enriched in CD45RO+ effector T cells rather than naive T cells, which biases toward lower diversity, comparisons of clonality between tumor and blood may be biased. T-cell clonality did not differ significantly between tumor and blood, with mean clonality around 0.11 in tumors and less than 0.08 in blood. More total productive templates and 8 to 9-fold more unique clonotypes were found in blood samples than in tumor samples.

Concerning this clone: Its target antigen remains unknown. It has no much larger one-base neighbor in the sample; base qualities were not kept.

The germline V gene provides CDR1 KGHSH and CDR2 LQKENI. From the cysteine through the phenylalanine, the CDR3 covers 18 amino acids. The CDR3 DNA has 54 bases and is translated from base 1. Trimming accounts for 2 bases at V and 0 bases at J, while the number of junction bases matched to no gene is 7. Selected pancreatic ductal adenocarcinoma patients had undergone surgery without neoadjuvant therapy. Peripheral blood was collected in heparin tubes, from which PBMCs were isolated by histopaque density gradient and cryopreserved in around 11% DMSO. Using the DNeasy Blood and Tissue Kit along with Proteinase K and RNase treatment, genomic DNA was extracted from 7 PBMC specimens and about nine flash-frozen tumor specimens. TCR beta CDR3 regions were amplified from genomic DNA using the immunoSEQ hsTCRB kit. An Illumina HiSeq system was used for high-throughput TRB CDR3 sequencing. The published analysis was carried out like this. The immunoSEQ software was used to analyze sequencing reads, and nonproductive sequences containing premature stops or frame-shifts were excluded. Repertoire clonality was computed as one minus Shannon entropy normalized by log2 of the number of unique productive sequences. What TCRdb holds here is the immuneACCESS table cut down to in-frame rearrangements. Part of the clones is not present; checked against another copy, under half of the missing clones reflect an unresolved V gene, and the others are unexplained. For V, J and clone size, that table is used; D and trimming come from the DNA. This sample comprises 85,000 to 120,000 clones, 90% to 95% of them detected only once. Roughly 3% of the sample comes from the top ten.

This chain joins TRBV18 to TRBJ2-1, with TRBD2 matching 10 junction bases. The clonotype was recovered from a human donor with pancreatic ductal adenocarcinoma. Sequencing used PBMCs. The nucleotides read TGTGCCAGCTCACCAAGGGGCACTAGCGGGAACTCCTACAATGAGCAGTTCTTC. This translates into CASSPRGTSGNSYNEQFF.